This TCR beta chain emerged from a study of T cells in Graves' hyperthyroidism and ophthalmopathy. Study-wide findings and caveats: A 13 V-J model separated ophthalmopathy from stable hyperthyroidism. In validation, the model predicted ophthalmopathy. These predictions came a median approximately 5.9 months before onset.

To note about this clonotype: Its antigen is not identified.

Researchers took RNA transcripts and amplified the TCR beta CDR3 regions from them. The HTBI primer set was used in a first-round RT-PCR of the TCR CDR3. From the multiplex PCR reads, TCRdb called clonotypes with MiXCR, one entry per CDR3 protein. This table holds roughly 580,000 distinct CDR3 sequences, about 45% found once. Hyperthyroidism in the patients, aged 18 to 65, was newly diagnosed and under 2 months in duration. The CDR3 has 16 residues. Germline V lookup: CDR1 LNHNV, CDR2 YYDKDF (reference sequence). V lost 3 bases to trimming and J lost 5 bases, with 19 bases between them. The genes are TRBV15 and TRBJ2-5; D call uncertain. The sequenced material came from peripheral blood or thyroid tissue (not recorded which). The origin of this receptor is a woman aged 18 to 35 with Graves' hyperthyroidism. Here the CDR3 reads CATSSAKVGSGETQYF. For the CDR3, the DNA is TGTGCCACCAGCAGTGCTAAAGTCGGGTCCGGGGAGACCCAGTACTTC.